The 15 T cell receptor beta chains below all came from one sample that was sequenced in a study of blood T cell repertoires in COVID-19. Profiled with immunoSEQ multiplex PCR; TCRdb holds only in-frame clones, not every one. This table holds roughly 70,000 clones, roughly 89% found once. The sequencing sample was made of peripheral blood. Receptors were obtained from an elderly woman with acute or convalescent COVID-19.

The CDR3 loop reads CASSQRAQQETQYF. As DNA, the CDR3 is TGTGCCAGCAGCCAACGTGCACAGCAAGAGACCCAGTACTTC. The rearrangement uses TRBV3-1 (or the pseudogene TRBV3-2) and TRBJ2-5; D remains ambiguous. V lost 2 bases to trimming and J lost 2 bases, with 9 bases between them. Germline CDR1 LGHDT, CDR2 YNNKEL (reference sequence). The CDR3 loop spans 14 amino acids.

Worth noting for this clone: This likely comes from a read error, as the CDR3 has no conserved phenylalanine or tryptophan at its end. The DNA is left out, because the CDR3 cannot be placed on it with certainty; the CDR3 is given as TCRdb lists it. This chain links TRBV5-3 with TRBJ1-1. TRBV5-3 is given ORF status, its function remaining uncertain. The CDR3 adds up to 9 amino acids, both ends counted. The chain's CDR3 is CARSLGLPS.

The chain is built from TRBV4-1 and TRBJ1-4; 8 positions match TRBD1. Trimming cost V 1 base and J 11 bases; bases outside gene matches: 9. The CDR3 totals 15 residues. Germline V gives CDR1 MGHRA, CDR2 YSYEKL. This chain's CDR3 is CASSQAGQGSGKLFF. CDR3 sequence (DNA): TGCGCCAGCAGCCAAGCCGGACAGGGTTCGGGGAAACTGTTTTTT.

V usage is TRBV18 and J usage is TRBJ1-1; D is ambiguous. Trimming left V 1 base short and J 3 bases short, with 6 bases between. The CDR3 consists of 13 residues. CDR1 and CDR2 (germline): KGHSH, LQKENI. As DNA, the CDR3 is TGTGCCAGCTCACCACGGCCAGACACTGAAGCTTTCTTT. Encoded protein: CASSPRPDTEAFF. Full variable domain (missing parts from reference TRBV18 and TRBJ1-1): NAGVMQNPRHLVRRRGQEARLRCSPMKGHSHVYWYRQLPEEGLKFMVYLQKENIIDESGMPKERFSAEFPKEGPSILRIQQVVRGDSAAYFCASSPRPDTEAFFGQGTRLTVV.

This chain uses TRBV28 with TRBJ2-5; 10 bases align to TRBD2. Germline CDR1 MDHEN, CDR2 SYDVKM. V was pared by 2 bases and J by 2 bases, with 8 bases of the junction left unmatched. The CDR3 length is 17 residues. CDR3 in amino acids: CASSLLAGENYQETQYF. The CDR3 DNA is TGTGCCAGCAGTTTACTAGCGGGGGAGAATTATCAAGAGACCCAGTACTTC.

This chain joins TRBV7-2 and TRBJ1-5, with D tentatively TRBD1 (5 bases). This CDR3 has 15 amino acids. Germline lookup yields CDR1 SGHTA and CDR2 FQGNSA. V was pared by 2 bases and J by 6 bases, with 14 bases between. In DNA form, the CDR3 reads TGTGCCAGCAGCTTAAACCCGGGGGTTGTTCAGCCCCAGCATTTT. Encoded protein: CASSLNPGVVQPQHF. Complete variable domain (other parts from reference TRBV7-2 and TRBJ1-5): GAGVSQSPSNKVTEKGKDVELRCDPISGHTALYWYRQSLGQGLEFLIYFQGNSAPDKSGLPSDRFSAERTGGSVSTLTIQRTQQEDSAVYLCASSLNPGVVQPQHFGDGTRLSIL.

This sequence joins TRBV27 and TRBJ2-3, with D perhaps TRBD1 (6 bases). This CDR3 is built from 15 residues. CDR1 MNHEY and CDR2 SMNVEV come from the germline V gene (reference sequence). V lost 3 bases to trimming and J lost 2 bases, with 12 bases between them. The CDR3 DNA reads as TGTGCCAGCAGTTTTTACAGGGCAATCACAGATACGCAGTATTTT. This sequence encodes CASSFYRAITDTQYF.

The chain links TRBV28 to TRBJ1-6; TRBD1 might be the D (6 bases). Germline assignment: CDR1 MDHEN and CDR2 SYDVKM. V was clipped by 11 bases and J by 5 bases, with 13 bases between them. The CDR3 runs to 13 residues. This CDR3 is CAVRDTHNSPLHF. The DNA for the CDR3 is TGTGCCGTCCGGGACACACATAATTCACCCCTCCACTTT.

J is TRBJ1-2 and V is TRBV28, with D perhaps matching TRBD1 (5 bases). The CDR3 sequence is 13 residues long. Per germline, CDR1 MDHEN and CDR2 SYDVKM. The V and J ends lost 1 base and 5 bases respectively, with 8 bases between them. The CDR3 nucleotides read TGTGCCAGCAGTTTATCAGGGCCATATGGCTACACCTTC. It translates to CASSLSGPYGYTF.

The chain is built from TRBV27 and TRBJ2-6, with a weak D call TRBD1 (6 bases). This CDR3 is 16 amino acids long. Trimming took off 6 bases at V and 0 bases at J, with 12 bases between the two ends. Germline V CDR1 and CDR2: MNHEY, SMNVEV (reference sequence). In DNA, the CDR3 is TGTGCCAGCAGATCCTCAGGGGCCTCTGGGGCCAACGTCCTGACTTTC. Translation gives CASRSSGASGANVLTF.

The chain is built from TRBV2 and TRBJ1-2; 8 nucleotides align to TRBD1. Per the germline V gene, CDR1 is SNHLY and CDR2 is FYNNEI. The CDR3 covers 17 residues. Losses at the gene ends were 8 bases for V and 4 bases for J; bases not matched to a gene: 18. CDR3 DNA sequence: TGTGCCAGCGTCCGGGGACAGGCCGGGTCTTCTAGCTATGGCTACACCTTC. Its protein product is CASVRGQAGSSSYGYTF.

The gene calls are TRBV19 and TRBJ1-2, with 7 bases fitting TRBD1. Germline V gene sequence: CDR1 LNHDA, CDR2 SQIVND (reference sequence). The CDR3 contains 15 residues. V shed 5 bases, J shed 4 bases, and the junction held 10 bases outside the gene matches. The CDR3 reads CASSLSTGYLYGYTF. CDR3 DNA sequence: TGTGCCAGTAGTCTCTCGACAGGGTACCTCTATGGCTACACCTTC.

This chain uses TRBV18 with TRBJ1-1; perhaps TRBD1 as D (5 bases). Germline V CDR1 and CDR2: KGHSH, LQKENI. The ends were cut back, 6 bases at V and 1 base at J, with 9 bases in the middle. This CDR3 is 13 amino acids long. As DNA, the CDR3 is TGTGCCAGCTCTGCGGGGCAGAACACTGAAGCTTTCTTT. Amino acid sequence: CASSAGQNTEAFF.

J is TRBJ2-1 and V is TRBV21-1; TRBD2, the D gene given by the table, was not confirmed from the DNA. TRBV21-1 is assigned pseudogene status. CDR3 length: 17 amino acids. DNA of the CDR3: TGTGCCAGCAGCAAATGGGCAGGCGGGGGGGCGCGGAATGAGCAGTTCTTC. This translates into CASSKWAGGGARNEQFF.

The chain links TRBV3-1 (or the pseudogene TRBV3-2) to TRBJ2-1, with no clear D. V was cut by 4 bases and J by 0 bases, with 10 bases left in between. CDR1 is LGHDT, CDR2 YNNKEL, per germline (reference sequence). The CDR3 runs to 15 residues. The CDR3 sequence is CASSPDWSSYNEQFF. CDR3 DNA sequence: TGTGCCAGCAGCCCAGATTGGAGCTCCTACAATGAGCAGTTCTTC.